One and the same sample provided the 10 T cell receptor beta chains below, sequenced in a study of blood T cell repertoires in COVID-19. The protocol was immunoSEQ multiplex PCR, while the TCRdb copy is restricted to in-frame clones and leaves out a portion. The sample lists 140,000 to 150,000 clones, roughly 88% seen once, with around 4.5% in the top ten. The sample taken for sequencing was PBMCs or T cells enriched from blood (not recorded which). These receptors originate from a man aged 50 to 59 who had recovered from COVID-19.

Only one count was recorded for this clone. This sequence joins TRBV6-5 and TRBJ2-3; D might be TRBD1 (6 bases). V dropped 6 bases and J dropped 3 bases, with 16 bases sitting between them. The CDR3 loop spans 15 amino acids. Germline V gene data show CDR1 as MNHEY and CDR2 as SVGAGI. This CDR3 is CASSLYRVVTDTQYF. The CDR3 nucleotides read TGTGCCAGCAGCCTATACAGGGTAGTGACAGATACGCAGTATTTT.

The V gene is TRBV7-2, the J gene TRBJ1-2, with no clear D. In germline, CDR1 is SGHTA, CDR2 FQGNSA. The CDR3 runs to 13 residues. V was shortened by 1 base and J by 7 bases, with 10 bases between the two germline ends. CDR3 residues: CASSLDYRSGYTF. CDR3 nucleotides: TGTGCCAGCAGCTTAGATTATCGGTCTGGCTACACCTTC. The full variable domain, its missing parts supplied by reference TRBV7-2 and TRBJ1-2, is GAGVSQSPSNKVTEKGKDVELRCDPISGHTALYWYRQSLGQGLEFLIYFQGNSAPDKSGLPSDRFSAERTGGSVSTLTIQRTQQEDSAVYLCASSLDYRSGYTFGSGTRLTVV.

The rearrangement joins TRBV28 to TRBJ1-3; D unresolved. The germline V and J ends were trimmed by 2 bases and 0 bases, with 5 bases remaining between them. The CDR3 runs 14 residues. The germline V gene has CDR1 MDHEN and CDR2 SYDVKM. The CDR3 nucleotides read TGTGCCAGCAGTTTAACTAGCTCTGGAAACACCATATATTTT. Translating it yields CASSLTSSGNTIYF.

This clone has a single count. The V call is TRBV2, the J call TRBJ2-5; D perhaps matches TRBD1 (6 bases). There are 14 residues in the CDR3. V lost 5 bases to trimming and J lost 2 bases, with 12 bases between them. Germline CDR1 and CDR2: SNHLY and FYNNEI. The CDR3 DNA reads TGTGCCAGCAGTAGCAGGACAGTGCAAGAGACCCAGTACTTC. It is translated as CASSSRTVQETQYF.

The chain has TRBV12-1 and TRBJ2-3; TRBD2 is taken as the D call from the table, unchecked against the DNA. TRBV12-1 represents a pseudogene. CDR3 length equals 16 residues. Here the CDR3 reads CASSRLRPLRTDTQYF. CDR3 coding DNA: TGTGCCAGCAGCCGACTTAGACCACTGAGGACAGATACGCAGTATTTT.

The chain employs TRBV2 and TRBJ1-6; D gene unclear. The V gene's germline CDR1 is SNHLY and CDR2 FYNNEI. The germline V and J ends were trimmed by 4 bases and 9 bases, with 4 bases remaining between them. The length of the CDR3 is 11 residues. CDR3 residues: CASSASSPLHF. CDR3 DNA sequence: TGTGCCAGCAGTGCGAGTTCACCCCTCCACTTT.

The V gene is TRBV13, the J gene TRBJ2-1, with TRBD2 as a possible D gene (5 bases). Germline CDR1 and CDR2: PRHDT and FYEKMQ (reference sequence). V lost 1 base to trimming and J lost 0 bases, with 13 bases between them. The CDR3 is made up of 17 amino acids. Here the CDR3 reads CASSLEASQSSYNEQFF. The CDR3 DNA is TGTGCCAGCAGCTTAGAGGCTAGCCAGAGCTCCTACAATGAGCAGTTCTTC. Variable domain in full (rest from reference TRBV13 and TRBJ2-1): AAGVIQSPRHLIKEKRETATLKCYPIPRHDTVYWYQQGPGQDPQFLISFYEKMQSDKGSIPDRFSAQQFSDYHSELNMSSLELGDSALYFCASSLEASQSSYNEQFFGPGTRLTVL.

This rearrangement joins TRBV11-2 to TRBJ1-3; D gene unclear. The CDR3 totals 13 residues. The germline gives CDR1 SGHAT, CDR2 FQNNGV. V lost 4 bases and J lost 5, with 9 bases in between. CDR3 sequence (DNA): TGTGCCAGCAGCTCGACGGGTAGAAACACCATATATTTT. Amino acid sequence: CASSSTGRNTIYF. The variable domain in full, completed from reference TRBV11-2 and TRBJ1-3, reads EAGVAQSPRYKIIEKRQSVAFWCNPISGHATLYWYQQILGQGPKLLIQFQNNGVVDDSQLPKDRFSAERLKGVDSTLKIQPAKLEDSAVYLCASSSTGRNTIYFGEGSWLTVV.

The chain links TRBV7-3 to TRBJ2-7, with a tentative D call TRBD2 (6 bases). This CDR3 region has 14 residues. Germline values: CDR1 SGHTA, CDR2 FQGTGA. V lost 5 bases, J lost 6 bases, and 17 bases lay in between. The CDR3 region has the DNA TGTGCCAGCAGCCCCCGACTAGGGACGGGCGAGCAGTACTTC. Its translation: CASSPRLGTGEQYF.

This chain uses TRBV3-1 (or the pseudogene TRBV3-2) with TRBJ1-2; the D is unclear. The CDR3 has 16 amino acids. V lost 1 base, J lost 13 bases, and 25 bases lay in between. Per germline, CDR1 LGHDT and CDR2 YNNKEL (reference sequence). CDR3 region: CASSQAEGRLSLWGTF. CDR3 nucleotide sequence: TGTGCCAGCAGCCAAGCTGAGGGCAGACTGAGTCTCTGGGGCACCTTC.